A single sample is the source of the 3 T cell receptor beta chains below, sequenced in a study of read filtering for tumor transcriptome and immune sequencing. From around 440 ng of RNA, a library with molecular barcoded alpha/delta and beta/gamma adaptors was made. From the reads, TCRdb called clonotypes with MiXCR, one entry per CDR3 protein. The profile shows nearly 60,000 distinct CDR3 sequences, roughly 12% of them singletons. The sequenced sample consisted of a population of CD138-negative cells sorted from bone marrow. These receptors originate from a donor over 35 with multiple myeloma.

This clonotype was recorded many times. The rearrangement uses TRBV5-1 and TRBJ2-3, with D possibly TRBD2 on 6 matching bases. The CDR3 spans 14 residues. Germline lookup yields CDR1 SGHRS and CDR2 YFSETQ. V gave up 4 bases and J gave up 6 bases, with 15 bases separating them. DNA for the CDR3: TGCGCCAGCAGCCAAGGGACTCCGGGCGATACGCAGTATTTT. Encoded protein: CASSQGTPGDTQYF. The whole variable domain, remainder taken from reference TRBV5-1 and TRBJ2-3, is KAGVTQTPRYLIKTRGQQVTLSCSPISGHRSVSWYQQTPGQGLQFLFEYFSETQRNKGNFPGRFSGRQFSNSRSEMNVSTLELGDSALYLCASSQGTPGDTQYFGPGTRLTVL.

The sample holds many counts of this clonotype. The chain employs TRBV28 and TRBJ2-2; 7 bases are a match to TRBD2. The CDR3 consists of 17 residues. V was clipped by 4 bases and J by 4 bases; unmatched bases: 12. Germline V gene lookup returns CDR1 MDHEN and CDR2 SYDVKM. CDR3 DNA: TGTGCCAGCAGTTACCGGTTGGCGGGGGTAGCCACCGGGGAGCTGTTTTTT. It specifies CASSYRLAGVATGELFF.

This clonotype was observed at least ten times. The chain uses TRBV18 and TRBJ1-5; TRBD1 matches 9 bases. Germline-derived CDR1 and CDR2 are KGHSH and LQKENI. The CDR3 covers 17 residues. V shed 0 bases and J 5 bases; nucleotides not matched to a gene: 8. The CDR3 DNA is TGTGCCAGCTCACCACCGGGAACAGGGGGCTCATATCAGCCCCAGCATTTT. Protein sequence: CASSPPGTGGSYQPQHF.